The next 27 T cell receptor beta chains were all read from a single sample in a study of cytotoxic CD8 clonotypes in ibrutinib-treated CLL. TCRdb keeps only in-frame clones here, not all; method: immunoSEQ multiplex PCR. The sample holds 190,000 or so clones; over 55% are singletons and the top ten take about an eighth. Sample: PBMCs, taken after 24 months of ibrutinib treatment. Receptors originate from a human donor with chronic lymphocytic leukemia.

This chain connects TRBV2 to TRBJ1-5; 8 positions agree with TRBD1. Germline V gene lookup returns CDR1 SNHLY and CDR2 FYNNEI. This CDR3 is 18 amino acids long. V lost 5 bases and J lost 4; bases outside the gene matches: 16. The CDR3 protein is CASSTYTGTGIMNQPQHF. The CDR3, as DNA: TGTGCCAGCAGTACATACACCGGGACAGGTATTATGAATCAGCCCCAGCATTTT.

The V and J genes are TRBV11-1 and TRBJ2-3, with D possibly TRBD1 on 5 matching bases. Germline loops: CDR1 SGHAT, CDR2 FQDESV (reference sequence). The CDR3 is made up of 13 amino acids. V was trimmed by 5 bases and J by 6 bases, leaving 12 bases between them. The CDR3, as DNA: TGTGCCAGCAGCCCAAGGGGCCTTGATACGCAGTATTTT. Translation: CASSPRGLDTQYF.

The V call is TRBV27, the J call TRBJ1-2, with 7 positions matching TRBD1. This CDR3 has 14 amino acids. V shed 6 bases, J shed 7 bases, and the junction held 11 bases outside the gene matches. Germline loops: CDR1 MNHEY, CDR2 SMNVEV (reference sequence). DNA for the CDR3: TGTGCCAGCAGAACACAGGGGTCAGCGGGTGGCTACACCTTC. Residues: CASRTQGSAGGYTF.

The V and J genes are TRBV7-2 and TRBJ2-1, with 7 bases identical to TRBD2. Per the germline V gene, CDR1 is SGHTA and CDR2 is FQGNSA. CDR3 length: 15 residues. Germline trimming cut 0 bases from V and 4 bases from J; bases unmatched to any gene: 3. CDR3 region: CASSLAGLNYNEQFF. DNA for the CDR3: TGTGCCAGCAGCTTAGCGGGACTAAATTACAATGAGCAGTTCTTC.

This clone was counted between two and nine times. The J gene is TRBJ2-2, the V gene TRBV5-1; possibly TRBD2 for D (6 bases). CDR1 is SGHRS and CDR2 is YFSETQ in the germline V gene. Between the trimmed V and J ends, which lost 4 bases and 5 bases, there was a span of 12 bases. The length of the CDR3 is 14 residues. The CDR3 sequence is CASSTTSWTGELFF. Written as DNA, the CDR3 is TGCGCCAGCAGCACGACTAGTTGGACCGGGGAGCTGTTTTTT.

This sequence joins TRBV23-1 and TRBJ2-1; D gene ambiguous. TRBV23-1 is recorded as an ORF, its role being uncertain. The V and J ends lost 2 bases and 10 bases respectively, with 12 bases between them. This CDR3 region has 13 residues. CDR3 nucleotides: TGCGCCAGCAGTCAACAGAATTGTGGAGAGCAGTTCTTC. Residues: CASSQQNCGEQFF.

V and J are TRBV28 and TRBJ1-2; tentative D call: TRBD1 (5 bases). V was clipped by 2 bases and J by 8 bases, with 12 bases between them. Germline lookup yields CDR1 MDHEN and CDR2 SYDVKM. This CDR3 spans 13 amino acids. The CDR3 loop is CASSLIQVVGYTF. In nucleotides, the CDR3 is TGTGCCAGCAGTTTAATACAGGTCGTGGGCTACACCTTC.

This clone was seen a handful of times. The rearrangement joins TRBV6-6 to TRBJ2-7; 7 bases are shared with TRBD1. The CDR3 runs to 13 residues. V dropped 7 bases and J dropped 2; count of bases not matched to a gene: 5. Germline V CDR1 and CDR2: MNHNY, SVGAGI (reference sequence). CDR3 sequence reads: CASNRDRPYEQYF. The CDR3 DNA reads TGTGCCAGCAACCGGGACAGACCCTACGAGCAGTACTTC.

This clone has only one observation. The J gene is TRBJ1-1, the V gene TRBV5-6; D is unresolved. CDR3 length equals 16 residues. Germline V lookup: CDR1 SGHDT, CDR2 YYEEEE. The ends were cut back, 5 bases at V and 4 bases at J, with 21 bases in the middle. CDR3 sequence: CASSPFGLGVFTEAFF. The CDR3 DNA follows: TGTGCCAGCAGTCCTTTCGGGTTGGGAGTGTTCACTGAAGCTTTCTTT.

This clone came up once. V usage is TRBV27 and J usage is TRBJ1-5; 7 bases are a match to TRBD1. CDR3 length: 13 amino acids. CDR1 MNHEY and CDR2 SMNVEV come from the germline V gene (reference sequence). V was pared by 8 bases and J by 7 bases, with 8 bases of the junction left unmatched. The CDR3 DNA reads TGTGCCAGCCGCCAGGGGGGAAACCAGCCCCAGCATTTT. This codes for CASRQGGNQPQHF.

The chain employs TRBV4-1 and TRBJ2-1; 9 positions match TRBD2. The CDR3 length is 16 residues. The germline CDR1 and CDR2 sequences are MGHRA and YSYEKL. The J segment lost 7 bases and the V segment lost 0 bases, leaving 7 bases of the junction unmatched. DNA of the CDR3: TGCGCCAGCAGCCAAGATGGCGGGAGGGCTCGGAATGAGCAGTTCTTC. This codes for CASSQDGGRARNEQFF.

In this sample, this clone turned up once. V gene TRBV5-4 combines with J gene TRBJ2-6; TRBD1 is a possible D gene (5 bases). In germline, CDR1 is SGHNT, CDR2 YYREEE (reference sequence). The CDR3 has 17 residues. The ends were cut back, 3 bases at V and 0 bases at J, with 13 bases in the middle. The chain's CDR3 is CASSSQFTGSGANVLTF. CDR3 coding DNA: TGTGCCAGCAGCTCGCAATTCACAGGCTCTGGGGCCAACGTCCTGACTTTC. Drawing the rest from reference TRBV5-4 and TRBJ2-6, the complete variable domain is ETGVTQSPTHLIKTRGQQVTLRCSSQSGHNTVSWYQQALGQGPQFIFQYYREEENGRGNFPPRFSGLQFPNYSSELNVNALELDDSALYLCASSSQFTGSGANVLTFGAGSRLTVL.

This clone was observed a handful of times. The chain carries TRBV18 and TRBJ1-1; 7 bases match TRBD1. Germline V gives CDR1 KGHSH, CDR2 LQKENI. The CDR3 extends over 15 amino acids. Trimming cost V 2 bases and J 2 bases; bases outside gene matches: 5. The CDR3 DNA sequence: TGTGCCAGCTCACCAAGTGACAGGGTTAACACTGAAGCTTTCTTT. It translates to CASSPSDRVNTEAFF. The full variable domain, its missing parts supplied by reference TRBV18 and TRBJ1-1, is NAGVMQNPRHLVRRRGQEARLRCSPMKGHSHVYWYRQLPEEGLKFMVYLQKENIIDESGMPKERFSAEFPKEGPSILRIQQVVRGDSAAYFCASSPSDRVNTEAFFGQGTRLTVV.

The chain employs TRBV10-3 and TRBJ2-2, with TRBD1 matching over 7 bases. The CDR3 contains 17 residues. Germline V gene sequence: CDR1 ENHRY, CDR2 SYGVKD. The V gene end was trimmed by 6 bases and the J gene end by 6 bases; junction bases not matched to a gene: 16. CDR3 nucleotides: TGTGCCATCAGAAGAGACCGGGACAGACCTCCTCCCGGGGAGCTGTTTTTT. This sequence encodes CAIRRDRDRPPPGELFF.

This clone was recorded a few times. V usage is TRBV18 and J usage is TRBJ1-5; TRBD1 aligns across 7 bases. V lost 5 bases, J lost 4 bases, and 8 bases stayed unmatched. CDR1 and CDR2 (germline): KGHSH, LQKENI. The CDR3 consists of 15 residues. In nucleotides, the CDR3 is TGTGCCAGCTCAACCGGGACAGCGACGAATCAGCCCCAGCATTTT. It translates to CASSTGTATNQPQHF.

The rearrangement links TRBV6-1 to TRBJ1-1; TRBD1 is a possible D gene (5 bases). This CDR3 comprises 15 residues. Deletions cut 4 bases from V and 1 base from J, with 13 bases between. The germline CDR1 and CDR2 sequences are MNHNS and SASEGT. CDR3 nucleotides: TGTGCCAGCAGTGCCGGGACGAATCGGAACACTGAAGCTTTCTTT. This encodes CASSAGTNRNTEAFF.

CDR3 region: CASSHGTGREKLFF. Here the CDR3 DNA reads TGCGCCAGCAGCCACGGGACAGGAAGGGAAAAACTGTTTTTT. The chain is built from TRBV5-1 and TRBJ1-4, with 8 bases aligning to TRBD1. Germline V lookup: CDR1 SGHRS, CDR2 YFSETQ. The trim removed 4 bases at V and 8 bases at J, leaving 7 bases unmatched. The CDR3 spans 14 residues.

The gene calls are TRBV5-1 and TRBJ2-7, with D maybe TRBD1 (5 bases). Trimming took 5 bases from V and 1 from J, leaving 7 bases between them. This CDR3 has 12 residues. Germline assignment: CDR1 SGHRS and CDR2 YFSETQ. The CDR3 is CASRDTSYEQYF. As DNA, the CDR3 is TGCGCCAGCAGGGACACGTCCTACGAGCAGTACTTC.

The chain links TRBV6-6 to TRBJ1-4; 7 nucleotides agree with TRBD1. Germline lookup yields CDR1 MNHNY and CDR2 SVGAGI (reference sequence). V lost 2 bases and J lost 5; bases outside the gene matches: 2. CDR3 length: 14 residues. CDR3 residues: CASSYDRDNEKLFF. The DNA for the CDR3 is TGTGCCAGCAGTTACGACAGGGACAATGAAAAACTGTTTTTT.

This clone was observed a few times. This sequence joins TRBV6-5 and TRBJ2-7; D is unresolved. Deletions cut 2 bases from V and 2 bases from J, with 7 bases between. Germline CDR1 MNHEY, CDR2 SVGAGI. CDR3 length: 13 residues. The CDR3 nucleotides are TGTGCCAGCAGTTACCGGTCGCCCTACGAGCAGTACTTC. It yields the protein CASSYRSPYEQYF.

The CDR3 spells CASSETGPYSSYNEQFF. DNA of the CDR3: TGTGCCAGTTCTGAGACCGGGCCTTACAGCTCCTACAATGAGCAGTTCTTC. The J gene is TRBJ2-1, the V gene TRBV2; D ambiguous. V shed 9 bases and J shed 0 bases, with 21 bases lying between them. Germline V gene lookup returns CDR1 SNHLY and CDR2 FYNNEI. This CDR3 has 17 residues.

V gene TRBV6-5 combines with J gene TRBJ2-4; the match to TRBD1 covers 9 bases. Trimming removed 7 bases from V and 8 bases from J; junction bases left unmatched: 12. From germline, CDR1 is MNHEY and CDR2 SVGAGI. The CDR3 totals 15 residues. This chain's CDR3 is CASKFTGTGYDIQYF. The CDR3 coding sequence is TGTGCCAGCAAGTTTACCGGGACAGGGTACGACATTCAGTACTTC.

This chain connects TRBV5-1 to TRBJ2-3; the D gene is possibly TRBD1 (5 bases). The V gene lost 0 bases and the J gene lost 2 bases, with 13 bases spanning the gap. Germline-derived CDR1 and CDR2 are SGHRS and YFSETQ. The CDR3 runs to 16 residues. The CDR3 bases are TGCGCCAGCAGCTTGGGTTCTTCGACAGACACAGATACGCAGTATTTT. This translates into CASSLGSSTDTDTQYF.

This clone was seen a single time. J is TRBJ2-7 and V is TRBV28, with 14 bases identical to TRBD2. The V gene's germline CDR1 is MDHEN and CDR2 SYDVKM. The J segment lost 3 bases and the V segment lost 4 bases, leaving 2 bases of the junction unmatched. This CDR3 comprises 15 residues. Here the CDR3 reads CASSSGTSGGYEQYF. In DNA form, the CDR3 reads TGTGCCAGCAGTTCCGGGACTAGCGGGGGCTACGAGCAGTACTTC.

The count of this clone is one. The CDR3: CASSTYEDSFAYGYTF. The CDR3 DNA reads as TGTGCCAGTAGTACATACGAGGACAGTTTCGCCTATGGCTACACCTTC. The chain joins TRBV19 to TRBJ1-2; maybe TRBD1 (6 bases). The V end was cut by 4 bases, the J end by 4 bases, with 19 bases between. The germline V gene encodes CDR1 LNHDA and CDR2 SQIVND (reference sequence). The CDR3 sequence is 16 residues long.

The rearrangement uses TRBV28 and TRBJ1-1, with D hard to call. Germline assignment: CDR1 MDHEN and CDR2 SYDVKM. This CDR3 has 15 residues. The germline V and J ends were trimmed by 1 base and 2 bases, with 11 bases remaining between them. The CDR3 DNA sequence: TGTGCCAGCAGTTTATTTGCCTCACCAAACACTGAAGCTTTCTTT. This sequence encodes CASSLFASPNTEAFF.

This chain joins TRBV2 and TRBJ1-3; D is unresolved. V shed 7 bases and J shed 2 bases, with 12 bases lying between them. This CDR3 spans 14 amino acids. In germline, CDR1 is SNHLY, CDR2 FYNNEI. CDR3 nucleotides: TGTGCCAGCACCAGCCGGGATCCTGGAAACACCATATATTTT. Translation gives CASTSRDPGNTIYF.